One and the same sample provided the 25 T cell receptor beta chains below, sequenced in a study of OX40 agonist ivuxolimab in advanced cancers. TCRdb keeps only in-frame clones here, not all; method: immunoSEQ multiplex PCR. The data hold over 50,000 clones, with roughly four fifths observed a single time. This specimen was CD4+ or CD8+ T cells sorted from blood, taken in a trial of the OX40 agonist ivuxolimab. The source is an adult with an advanced solid tumor such as melanoma, head and neck, liver or kidney cancer.

This rearrangement joins TRBV19 to TRBJ1-1; D may be TRBD1 (6 bases). The germline V gene has CDR1 LNHDA and CDR2 SQIVND (reference sequence). CDR3 length: 13 amino acids. V shed 5 bases and J shed 7 bases, with 14 bases lying between them. CDR3 sequence: CASSVDRPNEAFF. CDR3 nucleotides: TGTGCCAGTAGTGTCGACAGGCCTAATGAAGCTTTCTTT.

The V and J genes are TRBV2 and TRBJ2-5; perhaps TRBD2 as D (5 bases). Germline V CDR1 and CDR2: SNHLY, FYNNEI. V was cut by 5 bases and J by 5 bases, with 12 bases left in between. CDR3 length: 13 amino acids. This chain's CDR3 is CASSFGIRETQYF. In DNA form, the CDR3 reads TGTGCCAGCAGTTTCGGGATTAGGGAGACCCAGTACTTC. Looking up the rest from reference TRBV2 and TRBJ2-5 gives the full variable domain: EPEVTQTPSHQVTQMGQEVILRCVPISNHLYFYWYRQILGQKVEFLVSFYNNEISEKSEIFDDQFSVERPDGSNFTLKIRSTKLEDSAMYFCASSFGIRETQYFGPGTRLLVL.

J is TRBJ1-4 and V is TRBV30; TRBD1 matches 7 bases. The CDR3 has 15 residues. CDR1 GTSNPN and CDR2 SVGIG come from the germline V gene (reference sequence). The junction had 8 bases not matched to a gene; V was cut back by 2 bases and J by 5 bases. CDR3 coding DNA: TGTGCCTGGAGTATGTGGGACAGCTTGAATGAAAAACTGTTTTTT. Translation gives CAWSMWDSLNEKLFF.

The count of this clone is one. This chain connects TRBV4-1 to TRBJ2-7; D is uncertain. V lost 1 base and J 0 bases, leaving 19 bases between the germline ends. This CDR3 is built from 18 residues. Germline CDR1 and CDR2: MGHRA and YSYEKL. CDR3 region: CASSQVRRETSSSYEQYF. CDR3 DNA: TGCGCCAGCAGCCAAGTTAGGCGCGAGACCTCTAGCTCCTACGAGCAGTACTTC.

This rearrangement joins TRBV6-1 to TRBJ1-1; D might be TRBD1 (6 bases). CDR1 MNHNS and CDR2 SASEGT come from the germline V gene. CDR3 length: 12 amino acids. Trimming shortened V by 7 bases and J by 9 bases, and 15 bases separated the two germline ends. CDR3 sequence (DNA): TGTGCCAGCATCAAGGACAGAACACAAGCTTTCTTT. Amino acids: CASIKDRTQAFF.

The sample holds a few counts of this clone. This chain joins TRBV6-6 and TRBJ2-5; D unclear. The V end was cut by 1 base, the J end by 1 base, with 7 bases between. CDR3 length: 14 amino acids. Looked up from germline, CDR1 is MNHNY and CDR2 is SVGAGI (reference sequence). The CDR3 here is CASSYLTTQETQYF. CDR3 bases: TGTGCCAGCAGTTACTTAACTACCCAAGAGACCCAGTACTTC.

This clone was found a few times. This rearrangement joins TRBV7-7 to TRBJ2-7; weak D call: TRBD1 (5 bases). Trimming shortened V by 3 bases and J by 0 bases, and 12 bases separated the two germline ends. Germline values: CDR1 SSHAT, CDR2 FNYEAQ (reference sequence). This CDR3 has 15 amino acids. Here the CDR3 reads CASSLGRDSSYEQYF. The CDR3 DNA follows: TGTGCCAGCAGCTTGGGGCGCGATAGCTCCTACGAGCAGTACTTC.

This chain connects TRBV19 to TRBJ2-1; TRBD2 matches 14 bases. CDR1 LNHDA and CDR2 SQIVND come from the germline V gene (reference sequence). This CDR3 is 15 amino acids long. J was trimmed by 6 bases and V by 5 bases; bases with no gene match: 3. The CDR3 spells CASSGGTSGSNEQFF. CDR3 DNA sequence: TGTGCCAGTAGTGGGGGGACTAGCGGGAGCAATGAGCAGTTCTTC.

The chain employs TRBV5-1 and TRBJ2-5; D gene uncertain. The CDR3 spans 14 residues. V lost 4 bases to trimming and J lost 2 bases, with 12 bases between them. CDR1 is SGHRS, CDR2 YFSETQ, per germline. CDR3 nucleotide sequence: TGCGCCAGCAGCGCGGCGACATATCAAGAGACCCAGTACTTC. It translates to CASSAATYQETQYF.

The genes are TRBV6-6 and TRBJ2-1; no clear D. The ends were cut back, 0 bases at V and 3 bases at J, with 9 bases in the middle. The CDR3 totals 15 residues. Germline V gene lookup returns CDR1 MNHNY and CDR2 SVGAGI (reference sequence). The CDR3 is CASSYSQVIYNEQFF. CDR3 DNA sequence: TGTGCCAGCAGTTACTCGCAGGTGATCTACAATGAGCAGTTCTTC.

This clone appeared a few times. V gene TRBV7-8 combines with J gene TRBJ2-7, with TRBD2 matching over 12 bases. Germline CDR1 reads SGHVS; CDR2 reads FQNEAQ. V lost 5 bases and J lost 2; bases outside the gene matches: 4. CDR3 length equals 15 residues. The CDR3 DNA reads as TGTGCCAGCAGCCTAGGGACTAGCGGGCCCTACGAGCAGTACTTC. It yields the protein CASSLGTSGPYEQYF.

The chain is built from TRBV9 and TRBJ1-1; 9 bases line up with TRBD1. Germline CDR1 SGDLS, CDR2 YYNGEE. The CDR3 is 15 residues long. J lost 0 bases, V lost 2 bases, and 2 bases had no gene match. The CDR3 loop reads CASSVGQGLNTEAFF. CDR3 sequence (DNA): TGTGCCAGCAGCGTCGGACAGGGGCTGAACACTGAAGCTTTCTTT.

This clone was seen a few times. The chain combines TRBV19 with TRBJ1-4; D remains unclear. Trimming removed 5 bases from V and 7 bases from J, with 8 bases in between. CDR3 length: 12 amino acids. Germline V lookup: CDR1 LNHDA, CDR2 SQIVND (reference sequence). This chain's CDR3 is CASSPPSEKLFF. The CDR3, as DNA: TGTGCCAGTAGTCCACCTTCTGAAAAACTGTTTTTT.

In this sample, this clone turned up a few times. The chain has TRBV7-2 and TRBJ1-1, with D unresolved. V dropped 2 bases and J dropped 4 bases, with 5 bases sitting between them. Germline V gene lookup returns CDR1 SGHTA and CDR2 FQGNSA. The CDR3 length is 12 residues. The DNA for the CDR3 is TGTGCCAGCAGCTTAAGAGTCACTGAAGCTTTCTTT. Translation: CASSLRVTEAFF.

This chain uses TRBV30 with TRBJ2-5; D ambiguous. Near its end, the DNA agrees better with TRBJ2-7, so the J call may be wrong. The CDR3 length is 11 residues. The germline V gene encodes CDR1 GTSNPN and CDR2 SVGIG (reference sequence). CDR3 in DNA: TGTGCCTGGAGTCTCTCCTACGAGCAGTACTTC. This sequence encodes CAWSLSYEQYF.

V is TRBV5-1 and J is TRBJ2-5; 11 bases match TRBD2. The CDR3 covers 16 residues. Germline trimming cut 0 bases from V and 5 bases from J; bases unmatched to any gene: 6. Looked up from germline, CDR1 is SGHRS and CDR2 is YFSETQ. The CDR3 DNA sequence: TGCGCCAGCAGCTTGGGCCTAGCGGGGGGTGAGGAGACCCAGTACTTC. Encoded protein: CASSLGLAGGEETQYF. Based on the CDR3 plus reference TRBV5-1 and TRBJ2-5, the full variable domain is KAGVTQTPRYLIKTRGQQVTLSCSPISGHRSVSWYQQTPGQGLQFLFEYFSETQRNKGNFPGRFSGRQFSNSRSEMNVSTLELGDSALYLCASSLGLAGGEETQYFGPGTRLLVL.

V and J are TRBV7-3 and TRBJ1-2; 7 bases fit TRBD1. Germline-derived CDR1 and CDR2 are SGHTA and FQGTGA. This CDR3 is 15 amino acids long. Unmatched junction bases numbered 7, after V lost 5 bases and J lost 1 base. The CDR3 region has the DNA TGTGCCAGCAGCGGGCGGACAGGAAATAACTATGGCTACACCTTC. It yields the protein CASSGRTGNNYGYTF.

This chain links TRBV5-5 with TRBJ1-3; TRBD1 agrees at 7 bases. There are 14 residues in the CDR3. CDR1 and CDR2 from the germline V gene are SGHKS and YYEKEE (reference sequence). V shed 4 bases, J shed 0 bases, and the junction held 1 base outside the gene matches. CDR3 amino acids: CASSGTVSGNTIYF. Written as DNA, the CDR3 is TGTGCCAGCAGCGGGACAGTCTCTGGAAACACCATATATTTT.

J is TRBJ2-3 and V is TRBV30; the match to TRBD2 covers 8 bases. The CDR3 length is 15 residues. CDR1 is GTSNPN and CDR2 is SVGIG in the germline V gene (reference sequence). The J segment lost 1 base and the V segment lost 1 base, leaving 4 bases of the junction unmatched. CDR3 sequence (DNA): TGTGCCTGGAGTGGTCTAGCGGGTGGCACAGATACGCAGTATTTT. Its protein is CAWSGLAGGTDTQYF.

The chain joins TRBV30 to TRBJ2-2; D ambiguous. Germline V CDR1 and CDR2: GTSNPN, SVGIG (reference sequence). This CDR3 contains 13 residues. Trimming stripped 2 bases from V and 4 bases from J, with 8 bases between. The CDR3 DNA is TGTGCCTGGAGTATGGGAAGCACCGGGGAGCTGTTTTTT. Amino acid sequence: CAWSMGSTGELFF.

The rearrangement links TRBV5-1 to TRBJ1-2; D not resolved. Trimming stripped 0 bases from V and 4 bases from J, with 10 bases between. Germline CDR1 is SGHRS and CDR2 is YFSETQ. CDR3 length: 14 residues. The CDR3 DNA sequence: TGCGCCAGCAGCTTGGGCGGGCTCGCCTATGGCTACACCTTC. Translation gives CASSLGGLAYGYTF. Full variable domain (rest looked up from reference TRBV5-1 and TRBJ1-2): KAGVTQTPRYLIKTRGQQVTLSCSPISGHRSVSWYQQTPGQGLQFLFEYFSETQRNKGNFPGRFSGRQFSNSRSEMNVSTLELGDSALYLCASSLGGLAYGYTFGSGTRLTVV.

In regard to this clone: Other DNA sequences in this sample translate to the same CDR3. The gene calls are TRBV4-2 and TRBJ2-3, with D perhaps being TRBD1 or TRBD2 (5 bases each). The CDR3 runs to 16 residues. The V gene lost 0 bases and the J gene lost 2 bases, with 12 bases spanning the gap. Germline loops: CDR1 LGHNA, CDR2 YNFKEQ. CDR3 in DNA: TGTGCCAGCAGCCAAGACCCTAGAGGGGCCACAGATACGCAGTATTTT. Translated: CASSQDPRGATDTQYF.

The count of this clone is one. The gene calls are TRBV7-2 and TRBJ2-5; D remains unclear. This CDR3 has 13 residues. Germline V lookup: CDR1 SGHTA, CDR2 FQGNSA. V lost 6 bases, J lost 4 bases, and 12 bases lay in between. The CDR3, as DNA: TGTGCCAGCAGTCTAGACCGACTAGAGACCCAGTACTTC. Its translation: CASSLDRLETQYF.

This CDR3 reads CASKRADHQPQHF. CDR3 nucleotide sequence: TGTGCCAGCAAGCGTGCGGATCATCAGCCCCAGCATTTT. V and J are TRBV6-5 and TRBJ1-5; unclear D gene. V was trimmed by 7 bases and J by 5 bases, leaving 12 bases between them. Per germline, CDR1 MNHEY and CDR2 SVGAGI. The length of the CDR3 is 13 residues.

The rearrangement joins TRBV18 to TRBJ2-5, with 7 nucleotides matching TRBD2. This CDR3 has 18 amino acids. Germline CDR1 KGHSH, CDR2 LQKENI. Losses at the gene ends were 0 bases for V and 4 bases for J; bases not matched to a gene: 14. The CDR3 region has the DNA TGTGCCAGCTCACCACCGGGACTAACAAACTCTATACTAGAGACCCAGTACTTC. Translating gives CASSPPGLTNSILETQYF.